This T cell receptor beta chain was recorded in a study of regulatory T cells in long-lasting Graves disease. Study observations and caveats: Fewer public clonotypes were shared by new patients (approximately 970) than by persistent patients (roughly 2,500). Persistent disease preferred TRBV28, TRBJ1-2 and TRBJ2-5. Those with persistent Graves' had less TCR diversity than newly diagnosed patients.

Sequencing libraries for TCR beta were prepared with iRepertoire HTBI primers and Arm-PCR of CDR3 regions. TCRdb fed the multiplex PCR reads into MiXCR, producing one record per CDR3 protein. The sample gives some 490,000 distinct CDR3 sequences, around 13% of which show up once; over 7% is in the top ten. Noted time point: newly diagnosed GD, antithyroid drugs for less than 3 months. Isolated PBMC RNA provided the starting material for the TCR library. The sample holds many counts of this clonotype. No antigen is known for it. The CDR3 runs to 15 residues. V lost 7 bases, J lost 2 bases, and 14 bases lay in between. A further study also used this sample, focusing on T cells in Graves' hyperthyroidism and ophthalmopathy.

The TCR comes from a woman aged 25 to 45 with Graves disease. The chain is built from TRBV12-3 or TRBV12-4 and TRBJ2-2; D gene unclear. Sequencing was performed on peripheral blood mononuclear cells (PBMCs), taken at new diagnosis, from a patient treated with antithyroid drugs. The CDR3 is CASTTVGPNTGELFF. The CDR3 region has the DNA TGTGCCAGCACCACTGTAGGCCCTAACACCGGGGAGCTGTTTTTT.